This T cell receptor (beta chain) is from a study of blood T cell repertoires in COVID-19. Study as a whole: Acute-phase and convalescent COVID-19 samples originated in the United States, Italy and Spain. The analysed material was cDNA or gDNA that came from T cells, B-cell-depleted T cells, or PBMCs.

Trimming at V came to 4 bases and at J to 4 bases, leaving 6 bases not matched to a gene. The germline V gene has CDR1 SGHTS and CDR2 YDEGEE. This CDR3 is 16 amino acids long. The authors' processing: Amplification of reference gene primers provided the estimated nucleated cell counts. Sequencing was performed with immunoSEQ multiplex PCR; in TCRdb, only in-frame clones are kept and a portion is missing. V and J calls and clone size come straight from that table; D and trimming were deduced from the DNA. Seen here are roughly 210,000 clones, around 89% observed once, and the top ten hold 1.5% to 2%. The chain carries TRBV5-8 and TRBJ2-3; 13 bases are a match to TRBD2. Sequences were obtained from peripheral blood. This clonotype originated in a man in his 70s with acute or convalescent COVID-19. The DNA of the CDR3 is TGTGCCAGCAGCACTGGGACTAGCGGGGTCGCAGATACGCAGTATTTT. This encodes CASSTGTSGVADTQYF.